Shown below are 6 T cell receptor beta chains from a single sample sequenced in a study of T-cell memory formation after mild COVID-19. MiXCR was run by TCRdb on the 5' RACE reads, yielding one entry per CDR3 protein. The sample yields roughly 480,000 distinct CDR3 sequences, nearly 25% seen once. The specimen was PBMCs or a T cell subset sorted from them (not recorded which). The source is an adult woman who had mild COVID-19 (a few samples of this study predate the infection). Cell type and time point are not known.

V and J are TRBV7-2 and TRBJ1-5; D uncertain. This CDR3 is built from 16 residues. Per the germline V gene, CDR1 is SGHTA and CDR2 is FQGNSA. V dropped 4 bases and J dropped 6 bases, with 19 bases sitting between them. The CDR3 reads CASSSEPIGSSQPQHF. CDR3 coding DNA: TGTGCCAGCAGCTCGGAGCCTATAGGGTCGAGTCAGCCCCAGCATTTT.

This clonotype was seen a handful of times. The chain is built from TRBV12-3 or TRBV12-4 and TRBJ2-7; the match to TRBD1 covers 8 bases. After removal of 6 bases from V and 2 bases from J, the junction contained 6 bases not matched to a gene. CDR3 length: 14 residues. CDR3 coding DNA: TGTGCCAGCAGAGATGACAGGGGAACCTACGAGCAGTACTTC. The encoded protein is CASRDDRGTYEQYF.

At least ten counts were recorded for this clonotype. This rearrangement joins TRBV12-3 or TRBV12-4 to TRBJ2-3; D possibly matches TRBD1 or TRBD2 (5 bases each). This CDR3 region has 14 residues. The ends were cut back, 5 bases at V and 2 bases at J, with 11 bases in the middle. For the CDR3, the DNA is TGTGCCAGCAGTCTCGGGGACGTCACAGATACGCAGTATTTT. Translation: CASSLGDVTDTQYF.

This clonotype was seen a handful of times. The rearrangement uses TRBV7-2 and TRBJ1-2; maybe TRBD1 (5 bases). V was clipped by 10 bases and J by 1 base, with 13 bases between them. This CDR3 spans 13 amino acids. CDR1 is SGHTA and CDR2 is FQGNSA in the germline V gene. CDR3 residues: CATPGRGNYGYTF. CDR3 bases: TGTGCCACCCCAGGGAGGGGTAACTATGGCTACACCTTC.

This clonotype was picked up a small number of times. The V and J genes are TRBV10-3 and TRBJ1-1, with D unclear. Per germline, CDR1 ENHRY and CDR2 SYGVKD. V gave up 9 bases and J gave up 0 bases, with 11 bases separating them. The length of the CDR3 is 13 residues. CDR3 sequence: CAICGSLNTEAFF. The CDR3 DNA follows: TGTGCCATTTGTGGCAGCCTGAACACTGAAGCTTTCTTT.

This chain uses TRBV7-3 with TRBJ2-7; 9 bases map to TRBD2. The CDR3 contains 15 residues. Looked up from germline, CDR1 is SGHTA and CDR2 is FQGTGA. With V trimmed by 6 bases and J by 7 bases, 13 bases remained unmatched. The CDR3 reads CASSFQAGGVGEQYF. The CDR3 region has the DNA TGTGCCAGCAGTTTTCAAGCGGGAGGTGTAGGGGAGCAGTACTTC.